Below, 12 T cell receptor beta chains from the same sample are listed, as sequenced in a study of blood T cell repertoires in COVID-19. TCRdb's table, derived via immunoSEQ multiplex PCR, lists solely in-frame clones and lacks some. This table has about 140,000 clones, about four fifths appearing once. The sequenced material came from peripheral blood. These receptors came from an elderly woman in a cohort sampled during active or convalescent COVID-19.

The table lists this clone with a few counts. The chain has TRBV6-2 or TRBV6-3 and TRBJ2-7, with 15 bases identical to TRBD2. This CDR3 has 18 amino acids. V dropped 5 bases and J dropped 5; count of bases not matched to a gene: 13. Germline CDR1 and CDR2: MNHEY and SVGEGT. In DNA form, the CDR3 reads TGTGCCAGCAGTCCAGGGACTAGCGGGGGGCCACAGCGCCACGAGCAGTACGTC. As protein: CASSPGTSGGPQRHEQYV.

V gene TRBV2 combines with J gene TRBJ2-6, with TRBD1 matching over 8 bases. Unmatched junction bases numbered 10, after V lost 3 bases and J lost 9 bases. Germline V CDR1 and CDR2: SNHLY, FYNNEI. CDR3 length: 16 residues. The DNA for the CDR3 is TGTGCCAGCAGTGAGGGCGGACAGGGAATGGGCAACGTCCTGACTTTC. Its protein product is CASSEGGQGMGNVLTF.

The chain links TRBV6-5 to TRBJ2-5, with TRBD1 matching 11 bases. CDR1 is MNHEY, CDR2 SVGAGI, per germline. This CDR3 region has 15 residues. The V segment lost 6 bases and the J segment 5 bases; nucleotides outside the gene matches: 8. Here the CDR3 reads CASREGQGESETQYF. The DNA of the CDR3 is TGTGCCAGCAGGGAGGGACAGGGGGAGTCGGAGACCCAGTACTTC.

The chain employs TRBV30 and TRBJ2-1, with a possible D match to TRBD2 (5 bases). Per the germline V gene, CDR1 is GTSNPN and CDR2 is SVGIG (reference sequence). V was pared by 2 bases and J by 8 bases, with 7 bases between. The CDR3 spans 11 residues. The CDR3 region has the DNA TGTGCCTGGAGTCAAGCGGATGAGCAGTTCTTC. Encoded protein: CAWSQADEQFF.

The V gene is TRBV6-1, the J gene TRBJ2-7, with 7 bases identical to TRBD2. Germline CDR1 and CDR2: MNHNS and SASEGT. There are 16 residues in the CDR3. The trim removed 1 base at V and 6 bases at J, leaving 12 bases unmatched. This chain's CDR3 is CASSEVFQGGSGEQYF. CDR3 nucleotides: TGTGCCAGCAGTGAAGTATTCCAGGGAGGGTCAGGCGAGCAGTACTTC.

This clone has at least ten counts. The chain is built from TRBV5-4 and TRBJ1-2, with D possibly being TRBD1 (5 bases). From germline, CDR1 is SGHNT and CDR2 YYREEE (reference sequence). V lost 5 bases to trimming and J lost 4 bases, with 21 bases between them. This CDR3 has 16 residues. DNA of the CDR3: TGTGCCAGCAGAAAAGGGACGCGGGCGGGGAGCTATGGCTACACCTTC. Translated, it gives CASRKGTRAGSYGYTF.

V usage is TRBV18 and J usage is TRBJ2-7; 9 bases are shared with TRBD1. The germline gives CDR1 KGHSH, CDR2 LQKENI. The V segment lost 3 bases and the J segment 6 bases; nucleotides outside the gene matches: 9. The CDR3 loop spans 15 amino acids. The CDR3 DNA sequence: TGTGCCAGCTCACCGGGACAGGGTGGGCTCGTCGAGCAGTACTTC. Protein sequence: CASSPGQGGLVEQYF.

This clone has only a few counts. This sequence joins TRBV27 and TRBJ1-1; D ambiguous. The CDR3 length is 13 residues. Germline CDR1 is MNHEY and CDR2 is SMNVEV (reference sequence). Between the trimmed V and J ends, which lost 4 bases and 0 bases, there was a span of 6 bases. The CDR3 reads CASSSNMNTEAFF. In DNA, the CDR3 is TGTGCCAGCAGTTCCAACATGAACACTGAAGCTTTCTTT.

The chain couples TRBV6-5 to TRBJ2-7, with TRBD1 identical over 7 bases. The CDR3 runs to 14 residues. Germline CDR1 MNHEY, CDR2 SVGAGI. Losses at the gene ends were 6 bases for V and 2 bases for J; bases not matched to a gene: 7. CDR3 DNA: TGTGCCAGCAGGGTAACGACAGGGACCTACGAGCAGTACTTC. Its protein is CASRVTTGTYEQYF.

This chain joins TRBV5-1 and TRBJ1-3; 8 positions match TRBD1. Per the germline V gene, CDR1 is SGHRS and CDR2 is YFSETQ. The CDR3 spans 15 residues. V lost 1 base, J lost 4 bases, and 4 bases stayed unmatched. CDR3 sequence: CASSLQGAYGNTIYF. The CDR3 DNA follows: TGCGCCAGCAGCTTGCAGGGGGCTTACGGAAACACCATATATTTT.

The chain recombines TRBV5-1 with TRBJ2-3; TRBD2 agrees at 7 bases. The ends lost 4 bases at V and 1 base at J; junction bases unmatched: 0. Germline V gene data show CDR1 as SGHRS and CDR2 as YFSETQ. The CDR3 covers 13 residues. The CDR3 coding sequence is TGCGCCAGCAGCCGGGGGGGCACAGATACGCAGTATTTT. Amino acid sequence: CASSRGGTDTQYF. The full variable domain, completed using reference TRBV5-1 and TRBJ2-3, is KAGVTQTPRYLIKTRGQQVTLSCSPISGHRSVSWYQQTPGQGLQFLFEYFSETQRNKGNFPGRFSGRQFSNSRSEMNVSTLELGDSALYLCASSRGGTDTQYFGPGTRLTVL.

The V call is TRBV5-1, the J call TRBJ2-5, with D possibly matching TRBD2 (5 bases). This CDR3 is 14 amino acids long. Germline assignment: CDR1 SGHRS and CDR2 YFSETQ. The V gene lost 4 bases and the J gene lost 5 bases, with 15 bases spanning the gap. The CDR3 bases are TGCGCCAGCAGCACCGGACTTATTGGGGAGACCCAGTACTTC. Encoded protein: CASSTGLIGETQYF.